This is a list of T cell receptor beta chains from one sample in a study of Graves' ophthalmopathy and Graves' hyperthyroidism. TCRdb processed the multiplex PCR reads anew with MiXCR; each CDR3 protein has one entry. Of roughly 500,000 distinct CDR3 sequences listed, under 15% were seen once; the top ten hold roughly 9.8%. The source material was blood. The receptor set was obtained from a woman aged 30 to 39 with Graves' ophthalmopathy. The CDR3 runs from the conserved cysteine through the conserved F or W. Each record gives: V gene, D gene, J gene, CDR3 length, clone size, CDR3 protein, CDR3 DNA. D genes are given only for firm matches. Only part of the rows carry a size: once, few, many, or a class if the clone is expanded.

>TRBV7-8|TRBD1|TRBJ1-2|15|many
CASSREGQGASGYTF
TGTGCCAGCAGCCGAGAAGGACAGGGGGCGTCTGGCTACACCTTC
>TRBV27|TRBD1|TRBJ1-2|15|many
CASRKSGQGAYGYTF
TGTGCCAGCAGGAAATCGGGACAGGGGGCATATGGCTACACCTTC
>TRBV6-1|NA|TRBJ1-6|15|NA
CATRGDSIYNSPLHF
TGTGCCACCCGTGGTGACAGTATCTATAATTCACCCCTCCACTTT
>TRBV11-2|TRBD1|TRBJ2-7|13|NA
CASSGTGVHEQYF
TGTGCCAGCTCCGGGACAGGGGTCCACGAGCAGTACTTC
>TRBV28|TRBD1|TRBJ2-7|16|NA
CASSSDRDSQGYEQYF
TGTGCCAGCAGTTCGGACAGGGACAGCCAAGGTTACGAGCAGTACTTC
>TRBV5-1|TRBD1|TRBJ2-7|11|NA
CASSHRGEQYF
TGCGCCAGCAGCCACAGGGGAGAGCAGTACTTC
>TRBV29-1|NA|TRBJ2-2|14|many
CSVMERLNTGELFF
TGCAGCGTCATGGAGCGGCTTAACACCGGGGAGCTGTTTTTT
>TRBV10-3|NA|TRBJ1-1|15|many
CAIRGTSIRNTEAFF
TGTGCCATCAGAGGGACGAGTATACGGAACACTGAAGCTTTCTTT
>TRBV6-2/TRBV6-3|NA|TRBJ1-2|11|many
CASTPNYGYTF
TGTGCCAGCACGCCAAACTATGGCTACACCTTC
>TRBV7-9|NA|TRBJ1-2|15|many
CASSLGRTENYGYTF
TGTGCCAGCAGCTTAGGGCGGACAGAGAACTATGGCTACACCTTC
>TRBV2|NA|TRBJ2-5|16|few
CASAEGGGGLQETQYF
TGTGCCAGCGCGGAGGGGGGCGGGGGACTCCAAGAGACCCAGTACTTC
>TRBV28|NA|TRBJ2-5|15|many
CASSLIQGEGETQYF
TGTGCCAGCAGTTTAATACAGGGGGAGGGGGAGACCCAGTACTTC
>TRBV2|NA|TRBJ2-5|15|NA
CASSEFGGIQETQYF
TGTGCCAGCAGTGAATTTGGGGGGATCCAAGAGACCCAGTACTTC
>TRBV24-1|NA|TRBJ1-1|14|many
CATSGKLSDTEAFF
TGTGCCACCAGTGGGAAGCTGTCAGACACTGAAGCTTTCTTT
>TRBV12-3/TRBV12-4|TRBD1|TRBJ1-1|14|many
CASSFSVRGTEAFF
TGTGCCAGCAGTTTTTCCGTCAGGGGGACTGAAGCTTTCTTT
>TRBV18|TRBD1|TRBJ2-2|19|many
CASSPEAGGRLRNTGELFF
TGTGCCAGCTCACCAGAGGCAGGGGGCCGGCTAAGGAACACCGGGGAGCTGTTTTTT
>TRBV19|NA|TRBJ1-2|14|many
CASSLQGIAYGYTF
TGTGCCAGTAGTTTACAGGGTATTGCCTATGGCTACACCTTC
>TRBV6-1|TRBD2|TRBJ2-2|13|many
CASTLGGAGELFF
TGTGCCAGCACCCTGGGGGGGGCCGGGGAGCTGTTTTTT
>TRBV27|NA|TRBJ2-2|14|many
CASSLLFGVGELFF
TGTGCCAGCAGTTTATTGTTTGGAGTCGGGGAGCTGTTTTTT
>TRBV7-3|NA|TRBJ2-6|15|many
CASSPHRDGANVLTF
TGTGCCAGCAGCCCGCACAGGGACGGGGCCAACGTCCTGACTTTC
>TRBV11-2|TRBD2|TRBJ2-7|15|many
CASRPGGLSSYEQYF
TGTGCCAGCAGACCGGGGGGGCTGAGCTCCTACGAGCAGTACTTC
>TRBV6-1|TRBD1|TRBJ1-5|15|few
CASTGGTDSNQPQHF
TGTGCCAGCACGGGTGGGACAGATAGCAATCAGCCCCAGCATTTT
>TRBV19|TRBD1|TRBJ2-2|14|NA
CASRQGLNTGELFF
TGTGCCAGCCGACAGGGTCTGAACACCGGGGAGCTGTTTTTT
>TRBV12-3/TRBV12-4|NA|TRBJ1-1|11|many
CACRTVAEAFF
TGTGCCTGCAGGACAGTCGCTGAAGCTTTCTTT
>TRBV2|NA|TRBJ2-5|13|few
CASDRAGIETQYF
TGTGCCAGCGACCGGGCAGGGATAGAGACCCAGTACTTC
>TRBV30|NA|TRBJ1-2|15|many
CAWSLPLPIYYGYTF
TGTGCCTGGAGTCTCCCTCTCCCGATCTACTATGGCTACACCTTC
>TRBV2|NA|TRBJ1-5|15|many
CASSELGDSNQPQHF
TGTGCCAGCAGTGAACTGGGGGACTCCAATCAGCCCCAGCATTTT
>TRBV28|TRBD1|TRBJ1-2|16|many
CASSSPQGQGNYGYTF
TGTGCCAGCAGTTCACCCCAGGGACAGGGCAACTATGGCTACACCTTC
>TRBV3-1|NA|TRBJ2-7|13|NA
CASSQGGTNEQYF
TGTGCCAGCAGCCAAGGGGGTACTAACGAGCAGTACTTC
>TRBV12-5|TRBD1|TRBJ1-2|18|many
CASGFQDRLTQPLHGYTF
TGTGCTAGTGGTTTCCAGGACAGGCTTACCCAGCCCCTACATGGCTACACCTTC
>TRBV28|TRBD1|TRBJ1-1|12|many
CASSLFSGGAFF
TGTGCCAGCAGCTTATTCTCAGGGGGAGCTTTCTTT
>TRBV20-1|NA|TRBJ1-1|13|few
CSALSPGNTEAFF
TGCAGTGCTTTAAGTCCAGGGAACACTGAAGCTTTCTTT
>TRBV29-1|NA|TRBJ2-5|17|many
CSVDSVGRKGLGETQYF
TGCAGCGTTGATTCGGTGGGGCGGAAGGGCTTGGGAGAGACCCAGTACTTC
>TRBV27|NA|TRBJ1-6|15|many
CASSLGGRHNSPLHF
TGTGCCAGCAGTTTAGGGGGACGGCATAATTCACCCCTCCACTTT
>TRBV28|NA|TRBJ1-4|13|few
CATIDGQGRKLFF
TGTGCCACCATTGACGGTCAGGGGAGAAAACTGTTTTTT
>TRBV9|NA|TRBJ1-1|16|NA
CASSAEGVIMNTEAFF
TGTGCCAGCAGCGCAGAGGGGGTTATCATGAACACTGAAGCTTTCTTT
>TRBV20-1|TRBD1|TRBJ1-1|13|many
CSSTGTEVTEAFF
TGCAGTTCGACAGGGACGGAGGTCACTGAAGCTTTCTTT
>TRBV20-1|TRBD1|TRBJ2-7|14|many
CSAGAGTGGNEQYF
TGCAGTGCTGGCGCCGGGACAGGGGGCAACGAGCAGTACTTC
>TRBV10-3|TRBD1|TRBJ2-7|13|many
CAIRGTGSYEQYF
TGTGCCATCAGGGGGACAGGATCCTACGAGCAGTACTTC
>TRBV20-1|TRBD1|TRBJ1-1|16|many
CSARDSAGGMKAEAFF
TGCAGTGCTAGAGATTCGGCAGGGGGCATGAAGGCTGAAGCTTTCTTT
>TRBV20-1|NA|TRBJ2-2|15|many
CSALPTGFYTGELFF
TGCAGTGCTCTCCCCACCGGGTTCTACACCGGGGAGCTGTTTTTT
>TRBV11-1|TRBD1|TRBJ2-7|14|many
CASSLRQGNHEQYF
TGTGCCAGCAGCCTTAGACAGGGGAATCACGAGCAGTACTTC
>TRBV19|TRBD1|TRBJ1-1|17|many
CASSIAGLGQMNTEAFF
TGTGCCAGTAGTATAGCCGGACTGGGACAGATGAACACTGAAGCTTTCTTT
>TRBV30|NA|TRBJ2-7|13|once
CAWSVDQVYEQYF
TGTGCCTGGAGTGTAGATCAGGTCTACGAGCAGTACTTC
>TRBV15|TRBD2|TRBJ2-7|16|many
CATSIYTSGGSYEQYF
TGTGCCACCAGCATTTATACTAGCGGGGGCTCCTACGAGCAGTACTTC
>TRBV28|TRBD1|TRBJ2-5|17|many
CASSPPGQGALQETQYF
TGTGCCAGCAGCCCGCCAGGACAGGGGGCCCTACAAGAGACCCAGTACTTC
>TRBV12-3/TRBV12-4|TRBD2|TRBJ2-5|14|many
CASNIGTSGGTQYF
TGTGCCAGCAACATCGGGACTAGTGGGGGGACCCAGTACTTC
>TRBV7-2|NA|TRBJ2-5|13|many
CASSFRNWETQYF
TGTGCCAGCAGCTTCCGGAATTGGGAGACCCAGTACTTC
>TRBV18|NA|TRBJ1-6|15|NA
CASSPATGRDSPLHF
TGTGCCAGCTCACCGGCGACCGGGCGGGATTCACCCCTCCACTTT
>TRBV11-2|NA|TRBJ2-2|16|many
CASSFGGLGDAGELFF
TGTGCCAGCAGCTTCGGGGGGCTTGGTGACGCCGGGGAGCTGTTTTTT
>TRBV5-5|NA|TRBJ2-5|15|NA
CASSLGVEYQETQYF
TGTGCCAGCAGCTTGGGTGTGGAGTACCAAGAGACCCAGTACTTC
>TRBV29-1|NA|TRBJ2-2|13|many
CSVAEGGAGELFF
TGCAGCGTGGCCGAGGGGGGTGCCGGGGAGCTGTTTTTT
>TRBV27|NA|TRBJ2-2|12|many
CASSGAGGELFF
TGTGCCAGCAGCGGAGCGGGCGGGGAGCTGTTTTTT
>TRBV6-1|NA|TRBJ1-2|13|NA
CASNPGSDYGYTF
TGTGCCAGCAATCCAGGGTCTGACTATGGCTACACCTTC
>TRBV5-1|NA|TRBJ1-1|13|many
CASSVVSNTEAFF
TGCGCCAGCAGCGTGGTGTCTAACACTGAAGCTTTCTTT